This T cell receptor (beta chain) originates from a study of T cell responses to AZD1222 COVID-19 vaccine. Repertoires were generated with immunoSEQ multiplex PCR, while TCRdb's copy carries only in-frame clones and drops some. The sample records about 190,000 clones, more than 75% being singletons. Study-wide points: Following two doses of AZD1222, Spike-specific TCR breadth and depth rose.

V was clipped by 2 bases and J by 5 bases, with 13 bases between them. The length of the CDR3 is 14 residues. CDR1 and CDR2 (germline): SGHTA, FQGNSA. Comments on this clone: Its matching antigen is unknown.

This chain joins TRBV7-2 and TRBJ2-7, with D possibly matching TRBD1 (6 bases). The receptor's source is an adult in good health. Sequencing was performed on peripheral blood, taken on day 0 of MenACWY control vaccination. The CDR3 coding sequence is TGTGCCAGCAGCTTAAACAGGGCGGCCCACGAGCAGTACTTC. Translating gives CASSLNRAAHEQYF.